These 18 T cell receptor beta chains were all obtained from the same sample, sequenced in a study of post-analysis software for immune sequencing data. These TCRs are of unknown antigen specificity. Sequencing libraries made from TCR beta cDNA carried unique molecular identifiers. In TCRdb, the PCR reads were re-called with MiXCR into one record per CDR3 protein. The top ten clones hold over 1.2% of a sample with 150,000 to 200,000 distinct CDR3 sequences, about 29% of them seen once. Study-level points and caveats: About five TRBV segments, including TRBV5-6, TRBV5-1 and TRBV20-1, were more frequent in patients than controls.

The sequenced sample was blood. The receptors originated from a girl under 18 with multiple sclerosis.

This clonotype was picked up a small number of times. This chain joins TRBV7-9 and TRBJ2-2; D is uncertain. V was pared by 5 bases and J by 7 bases, with 8 bases between. Per germline, CDR1 SEHNR and CDR2 FQNEAQ (reference sequence). The CDR3 runs 12 residues. The CDR3, as DNA: TGTGCCAGCAGCACAGAAGGCGGGGAGCTGTTTTTT. Protein sequence: CASSTEGGELFF. The complete variable domain, with remaining parts taken from reference TRBV7-9 and TRBJ2-2, reads DTGVSQNPRHKITKRGQNVTFRCDPISEHNRLYWYRQTLGQGPEFLTYFQNEAQLEKSRLLSDRFSAERPKGSFSTLEIQRTEQGDSAMYLCASSTEGGELFFGEGSRLTVL.

This clonotype showed up many times. The V gene is TRBV20-1, the J gene TRBJ2-4, with TRBD2 matching over 7 bases. Germline CDR1 and CDR2: DFQATT and SNEGSKA (reference sequence). After removal of 1 base from V and 5 bases from J, the junction contained 5 bases not matched to a gene. The CDR3 totals 14 residues. CDR3 loop: CSARGPRGENIQYF. The CDR3 DNA is TGCAGTGCTAGAGGCCCCCGGGGGGAAAACATTCAGTACTTC.

The chain carries TRBV11-2 and TRBJ1-2; 10 nucleotides align to TRBD1. Losses at the gene ends were 4 bases for V and 2 bases for J; bases not matched to a gene: 13. CDR1 is SGHAT and CDR2 is FQNNGV in the germline V gene. The CDR3 runs to 18 residues. This CDR3 reads CASSSPDRGKGHNYGYTF. In DNA, the CDR3 is TGTGCCAGCAGCTCCCCGGACAGGGGGAAAGGGCACAACTATGGCTACACCTTC.

There are many counts of this clonotype. This chain links TRBV5-1 with TRBJ2-7; perhaps TRBD1 as D (7 bases). The CDR3 contains 13 residues. V was shortened by 5 bases and J by 2 bases, with 11 bases between the two germline ends. Germline V gene lookup returns CDR1 SGHRS and CDR2 YFSETQ. CDR3 protein: CASRRDSPYEQYF. The CDR3 region has the DNA TGCGCCAGCAGGCGGGACAGCCCCTACGAGCAGTACTTC.

The chain has TRBV29-1 and TRBJ2-1; 11 bases are shared with TRBD1. V trimming: 3 bases; J trimming: 8 bases; junction bases outside the gene matches: 9. Germline V gene lookup returns CDR1 SQVTM and CDR2 ANQGSEA. The CDR3 runs 15 residues. CDR3 nucleotides: TGCAGCGTTGAGGGCCGGGACAGGGGGAGTGATGAGCAGTTCTTC. Its protein product is CSVEGRDRGSDEQFF.

This clonotype has more than one count but fewer than ten. This rearrangement joins TRBV18 to TRBJ1-2; tentatively, D is TRBD1 (6 bases). The CDR3 extends over 13 amino acids. V gave up 1 base and J gave up 6 bases, with 9 bases separating them. Per the germline V gene, CDR1 is KGHSH and CDR2 is LQKENI. The CDR3 spells CASSPREGDGYTF. CDR3 sequence (DNA): TGTGCCAGCTCACCACGAGAGGGGGATGGCTACACCTTC. Supplemented by reference TRBV18 and TRBJ1-2, the full variable domain reads NAGVMQNPRHLVRRRGQEARLRCSPMKGHSHVYWYRQLPEEGLKFMVYLQKENIIDESGMPKERFSAEFPKEGPSILRIQQVVRGDSAAYFCASSPREGDGYTFGSGTRLTVV.

This rearrangement joins TRBV28 to TRBJ2-5, with no clear D. Trimming cost V 3 bases and J 1 base, with 6 bases left between them. This CDR3 comprises 13 residues. Looked up from germline, CDR1 is MDHEN and CDR2 is SYDVKM. CDR3 in amino acids: CASSLLSQETQYF. The CDR3 DNA reads TGTGCCAGCAGTTTGTTGAGCCAAGAGACCCAGTACTTC.

In its sample, this clonotype was seen many times. The rearrangement links TRBV4-1 to TRBJ1-2; D is possibly TRBD1 (5 bases). The CDR3 length is 13 residues. Trimming removed 1 base from V and 6 bases from J, with 9 bases in between. Germline V gives CDR1 MGHRA, CDR2 YSYEKL. CDR3 DNA sequence: TGCGCCAGCAGCCAAGGAGGGGCGAATGGCTACACCTTC. Residues: CASSQGGANGYTF.

The sample holds a few counts of this clonotype. The genes are TRBV30 and TRBJ2-6, with TRBD2 as a possible D gene (5 bases). Trimming took off 3 bases at V and 1 base at J, with 13 bases between the two ends. Per germline, CDR1 GTSNPN and CDR2 SVGIG (reference sequence). The CDR3 is 16 amino acids. The CDR3 sequence is CAWRSIRGSGANVLTF. CDR3 DNA sequence: TGTGCCTGGAGGTCCATACGAGGGTCTGGGGCCAACGTCCTGACTTTC. The complete variable domain, with remaining parts taken from reference TRBV30 and TRBJ2-6, reads SQTIHQWPATLVQPVGSPLSLECTVEGTSNPNLYWYRQAAGRGLQLLFYSVGIGQISSEVPQNLSASRPQDRQFILSSKKLLLSDSGFYLCAWRSIRGSGANVLTFGAGSRLTVL.

This chain connects TRBV20-1 to TRBJ2-1, with TRBD2 identical over 11 bases. V dropped 1 base and J dropped 7; count of bases not matched to a gene: 3. This CDR3 has 14 amino acids. From germline, CDR1 is DFQATT and CDR2 SNEGSKA (reference sequence). This CDR3 is CSARGLAGMNEQFF. CDR3 coding DNA: TGCAGTGCTAGAGGACTAGCGGGGATGAATGAGCAGTTCTTC.

In its sample, this clonotype was seen many times. This chain's CDR3 is CASRRLAGSTDTQYF. CDR3 nucleotide sequence: TGCGCCAGCAGGAGACTAGCGGGCTCCACAGATACGCAGTATTTT. The V and J genes are TRBV5-1 and TRBJ2-3; 10 positions match TRBD2. The CDR3 has 15 amino acids. Germline CDR1 SGHRS, CDR2 YFSETQ. The V gene end was trimmed by 5 bases and the J gene end by 2 bases; junction bases not matched to a gene: 5.

The V call is TRBV5-1, the J call TRBJ2-6; D is tentatively TRBD1 or TRBD2 (5 bases each). Germline CDR1 is SGHRS and CDR2 is YFSETQ. This CDR3 spans 15 amino acids. V was cut by 3 bases and J by 0 bases, with 7 bases left in between. The CDR3 region is CASSWGSSGANVLTF. In nucleotides, the CDR3 is TGCGCCAGCAGCTGGGGGAGCTCTGGGGCCAACGTCCTGACTTTC.

V and J are TRBV28 and TRBJ2-1; D not certain. V was trimmed by 5 bases and J by 6 bases, leaving 17 bases between them. This CDR3 spans 15 amino acids. Germline lookup yields CDR1 MDHEN and CDR2 SYDVKM. Here the CDR3 DNA reads TGTGCCAGCAGTCCCTCCATGCGGTCTAGCAATGAGCAGTTCTTC. Encoded protein: CASSPSMRSSNEQFF.

This chain joins TRBV20-1 and TRBJ1-1, with 7 bases aligning to TRBD1. There are 13 residues in the CDR3. Germline CDR1 and CDR2: DFQATT and SNEGSKA (reference sequence). CDR3 nucleotide sequence: TGCAGGCCATCCAGGGGGGATGGGACTGAAGCTTTCTTT. It yields the protein CRPSRGDGTEAFF.

This clonotype was seen ten or more times. The chain employs TRBV10-3 and TRBJ1-2, with TRBD1 matching over 7 bases. With V trimmed by 6 bases and J by 2 bases, 6 bases remained unmatched. Germline CDR1 reads ENHRY; CDR2 reads SYGVKD. The CDR3 runs to 14 residues. CDR3 region: CAIRLQGGNYGYTF. DNA of the CDR3: TGTGCCATCAGGCTCCAGGGGGGGAACTATGGCTACACCTTC.

This clonotype was recorded at least ten times. The chain links TRBV3-1 to TRBJ2-7; tentatively, D is TRBD1 (6 bases). The V end was cut by 0 bases, the J end by 1 base, with 13 bases between. This CDR3 region has 16 residues. Germline lookup yields CDR1 LGHDT and CDR2 YNNKEL (reference sequence). CDR3 protein: CASSQDPGEDSYEQYF. DNA of the CDR3: TGTGCCAGCAGCCAAGACCCAGGGGAAGATTCCTACGAGCAGTACTTC.

The chain recombines TRBV7-3 with TRBJ1-2; 7 positions match TRBD1. Germline-derived CDR1 and CDR2 are SGHTA and FQGTGA. This CDR3 region has 15 residues. V trimming: 6 bases; J trimming: 0 bases; junction bases outside the gene matches: 7. The CDR3 bases are TGTGCCAGCAGTTACCGACAGGGATCTAACTATGGCTACACCTTC. Residues: CASSYRQGSNYGYTF.

A note on this clonotype: A much bigger clone sits one base away, suggesting this may be a read error. The chain is built from TRBV20-1 and TRBJ1-4; 7 positions match TRBD1. V trimming: 5 bases; J trimming: 16 bases; junction bases outside the gene matches: 7. CDR1 is DFQATT and CDR2 is SNEGSKA in the germline V gene (reference sequence). This CDR3 has 10 residues. The CDR3: CSARDSQPFF. Written as DNA, the CDR3 is TGCAGTGCTCGGGACAGCCAACCGTTTTTT.